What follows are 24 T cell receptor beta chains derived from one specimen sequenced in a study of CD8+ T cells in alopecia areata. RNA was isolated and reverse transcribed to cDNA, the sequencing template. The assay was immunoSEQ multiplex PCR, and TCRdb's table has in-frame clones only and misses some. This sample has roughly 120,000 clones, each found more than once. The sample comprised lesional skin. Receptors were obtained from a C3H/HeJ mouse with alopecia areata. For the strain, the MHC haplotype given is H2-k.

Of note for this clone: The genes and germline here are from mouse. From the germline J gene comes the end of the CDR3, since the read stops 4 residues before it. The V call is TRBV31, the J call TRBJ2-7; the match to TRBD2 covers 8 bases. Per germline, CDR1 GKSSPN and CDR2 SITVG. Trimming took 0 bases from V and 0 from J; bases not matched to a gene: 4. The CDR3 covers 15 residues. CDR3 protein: CAWSLVLGGSYEQYF. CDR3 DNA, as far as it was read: TGTGCCTGGAGTCTAGTCCTGGGGGGCTCCTAT.

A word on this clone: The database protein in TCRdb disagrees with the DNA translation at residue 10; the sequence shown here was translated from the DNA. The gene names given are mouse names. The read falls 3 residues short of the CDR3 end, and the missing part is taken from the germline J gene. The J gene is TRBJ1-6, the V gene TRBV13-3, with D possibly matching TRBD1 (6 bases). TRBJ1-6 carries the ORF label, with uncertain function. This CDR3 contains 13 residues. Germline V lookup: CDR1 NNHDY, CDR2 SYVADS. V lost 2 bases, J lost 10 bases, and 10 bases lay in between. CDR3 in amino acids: CASSEGGRSPLYF. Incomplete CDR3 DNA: TGTGCCAGCAGTGAAGGGGGGCGATCGCCC.

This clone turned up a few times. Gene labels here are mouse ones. The CDR3 sequence is CASSDGGGVDEQYF. The part of the CDR3 DNA that was read is TGTGCCAGCAGTGATGGGGGGGGCGTTGAT. The chain uses TRBV13-1 and TRBJ2-7; 8 bases fit TRBD2. The DNA ends 4 residues before the CDR3 does, and the rest of the CDR3 is filled in from the germline J gene. The CDR3 length is 14 residues. Germline V gives CDR1 NSHNY, CDR2 SYGAGN.

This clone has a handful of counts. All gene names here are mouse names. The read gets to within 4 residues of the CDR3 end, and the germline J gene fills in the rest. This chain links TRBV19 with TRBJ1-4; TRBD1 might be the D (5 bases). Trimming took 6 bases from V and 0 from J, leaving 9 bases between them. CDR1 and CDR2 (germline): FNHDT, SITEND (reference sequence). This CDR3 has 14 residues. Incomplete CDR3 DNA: TGTGCCAGCAATGGACACCTTTCCAACGAA. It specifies CASNGHLSNE. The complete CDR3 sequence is CASNGHLSNERLFF.

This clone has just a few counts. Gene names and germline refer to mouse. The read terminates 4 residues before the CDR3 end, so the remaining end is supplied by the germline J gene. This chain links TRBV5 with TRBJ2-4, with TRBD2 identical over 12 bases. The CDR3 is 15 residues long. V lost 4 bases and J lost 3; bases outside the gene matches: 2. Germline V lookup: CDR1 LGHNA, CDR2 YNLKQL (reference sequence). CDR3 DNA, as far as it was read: TGTGCCAGCAGCCGGACTGGGGGGGAGCAAAAC. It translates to CASSRTGGEQN. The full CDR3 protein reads CASSRTGGEQNTLYF.

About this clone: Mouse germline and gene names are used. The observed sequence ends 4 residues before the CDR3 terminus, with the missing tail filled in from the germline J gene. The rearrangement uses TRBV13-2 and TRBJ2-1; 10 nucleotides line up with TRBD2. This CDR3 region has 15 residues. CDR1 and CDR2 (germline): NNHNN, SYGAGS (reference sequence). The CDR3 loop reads CASGDAETGGAEQFF. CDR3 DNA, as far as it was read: TGTGCCAGCGGTGATGCGGAGACTGGGGGGGCT.

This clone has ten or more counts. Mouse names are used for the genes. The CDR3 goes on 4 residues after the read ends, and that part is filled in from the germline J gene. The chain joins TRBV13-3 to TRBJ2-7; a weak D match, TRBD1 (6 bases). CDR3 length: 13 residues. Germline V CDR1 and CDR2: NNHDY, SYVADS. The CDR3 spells CASSEMGQYEQYF. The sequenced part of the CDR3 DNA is TGTGCCAGCAGTGAAATGGGACAATAT.

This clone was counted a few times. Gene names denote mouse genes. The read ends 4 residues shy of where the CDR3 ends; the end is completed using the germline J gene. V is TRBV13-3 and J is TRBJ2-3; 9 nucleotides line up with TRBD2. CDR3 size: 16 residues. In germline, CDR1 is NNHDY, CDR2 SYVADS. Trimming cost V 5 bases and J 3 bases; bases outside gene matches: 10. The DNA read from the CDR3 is TGTGCCAGCAGCCCACTGGGGGGTAAGGGGGCAGAA. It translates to CASSPLGGKGAE. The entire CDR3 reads CASSPLGGKGAETLYF.

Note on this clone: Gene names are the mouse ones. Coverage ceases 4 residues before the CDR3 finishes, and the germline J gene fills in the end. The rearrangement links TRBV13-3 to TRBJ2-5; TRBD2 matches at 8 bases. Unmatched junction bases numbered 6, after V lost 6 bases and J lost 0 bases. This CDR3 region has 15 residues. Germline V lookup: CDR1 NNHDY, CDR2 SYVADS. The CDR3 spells CASKPLGENQDTQYF. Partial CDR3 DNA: TGTGCCAGCAAGCCACTGGGGGAAAACCAAGAC.

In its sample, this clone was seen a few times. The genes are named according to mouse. This chain's CDR3 is CASREGDTSYEQYF. The sequenced part of the CDR3 DNA is TGTGCAAGCAGGGAGGGGGACACCTCCTAT. This chain links TRBV16 with TRBJ2-7; a possible D gene is TRBD1 (6 bases). The read falls 4 residues short of the CDR3 end, and the missing part is taken from the germline J gene. V lost 6 bases, J lost 0 bases, and 12 bases lay in between. The germline V gene has CDR1 SGHSA and CDR2 FRNQAP. CDR3 length equals 14 residues.

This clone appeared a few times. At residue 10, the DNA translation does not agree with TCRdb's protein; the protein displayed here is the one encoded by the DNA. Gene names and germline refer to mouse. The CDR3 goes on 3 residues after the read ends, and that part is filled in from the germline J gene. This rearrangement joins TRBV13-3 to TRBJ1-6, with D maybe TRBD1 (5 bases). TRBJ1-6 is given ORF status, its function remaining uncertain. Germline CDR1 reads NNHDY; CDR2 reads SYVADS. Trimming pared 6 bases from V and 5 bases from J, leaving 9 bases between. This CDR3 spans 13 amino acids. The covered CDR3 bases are TGTGCCAGCAAGGACAATCATAATTCGCCC. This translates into CASKDNHNSP. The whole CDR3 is CASKDNHNSPLYF.

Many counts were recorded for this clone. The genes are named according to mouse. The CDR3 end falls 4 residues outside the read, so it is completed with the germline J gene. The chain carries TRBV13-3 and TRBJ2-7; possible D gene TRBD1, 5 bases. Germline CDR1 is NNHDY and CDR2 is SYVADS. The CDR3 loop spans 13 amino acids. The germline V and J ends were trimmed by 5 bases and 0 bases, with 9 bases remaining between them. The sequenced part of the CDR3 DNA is TGTGCCAGCAGGACAGCCGGCTCCTAT. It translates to CASRTAGSY. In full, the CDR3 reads CASRTAGSYEQYF.

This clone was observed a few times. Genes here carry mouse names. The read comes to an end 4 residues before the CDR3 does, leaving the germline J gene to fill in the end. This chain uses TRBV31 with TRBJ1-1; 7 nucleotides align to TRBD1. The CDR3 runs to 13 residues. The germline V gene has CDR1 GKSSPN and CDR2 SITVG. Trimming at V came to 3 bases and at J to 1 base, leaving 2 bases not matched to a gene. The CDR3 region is CAWRGQRNTEVFF. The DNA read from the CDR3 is TGTGCCTGGAGGGGACAGAGAAACACA.

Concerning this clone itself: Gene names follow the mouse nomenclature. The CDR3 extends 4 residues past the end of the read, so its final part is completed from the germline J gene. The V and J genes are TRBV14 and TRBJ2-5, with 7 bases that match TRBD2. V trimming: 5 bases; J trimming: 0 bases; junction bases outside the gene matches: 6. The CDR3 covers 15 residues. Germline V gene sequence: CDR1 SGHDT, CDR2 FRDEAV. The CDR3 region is CASSPLGVNQDTQYF. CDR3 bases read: TGTGCCAGCAGCCCTCTGGGGGTTAACCAAGAC. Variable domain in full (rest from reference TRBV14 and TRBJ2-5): EAGVTQSPRYAVLQEGQAVSFWCDPISGHDTLYWYQQPRDQGPQLLVYFRDEAVIDNSQLPSDRFSAVRPKGTNSTLKIQSAKQGDTATYLCASSPLGVNQDTQYFGPGTRLLVL.

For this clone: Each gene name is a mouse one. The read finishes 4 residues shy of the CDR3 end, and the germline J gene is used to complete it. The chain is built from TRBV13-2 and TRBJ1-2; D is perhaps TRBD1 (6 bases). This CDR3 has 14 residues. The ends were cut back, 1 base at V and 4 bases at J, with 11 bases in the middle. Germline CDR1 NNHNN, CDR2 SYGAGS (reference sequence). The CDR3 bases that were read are TGTGCCAGCGGTGATTCCGGGACACTCTCC. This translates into CASGDSGTLS. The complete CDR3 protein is CASGDSGTLSDYTF.

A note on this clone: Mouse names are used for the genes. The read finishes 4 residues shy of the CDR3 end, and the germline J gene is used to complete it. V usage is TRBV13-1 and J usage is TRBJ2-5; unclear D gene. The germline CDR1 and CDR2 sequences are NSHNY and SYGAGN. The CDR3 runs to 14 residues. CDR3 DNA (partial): TGTGCCAGCAGTGATGCCCAGGAATCGGAC. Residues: CASSDAQESD. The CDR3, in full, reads CASSDAQESDTQYF.

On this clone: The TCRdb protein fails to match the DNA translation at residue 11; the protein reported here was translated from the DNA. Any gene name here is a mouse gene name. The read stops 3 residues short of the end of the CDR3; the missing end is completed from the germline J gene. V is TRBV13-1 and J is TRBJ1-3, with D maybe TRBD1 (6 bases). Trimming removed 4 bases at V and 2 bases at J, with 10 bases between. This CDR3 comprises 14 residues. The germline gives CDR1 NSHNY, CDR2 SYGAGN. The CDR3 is CASSPQGPGNTLYF. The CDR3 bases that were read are TGTGCCAGCAGTCCTCAGGGGCCTGGAAATACG.

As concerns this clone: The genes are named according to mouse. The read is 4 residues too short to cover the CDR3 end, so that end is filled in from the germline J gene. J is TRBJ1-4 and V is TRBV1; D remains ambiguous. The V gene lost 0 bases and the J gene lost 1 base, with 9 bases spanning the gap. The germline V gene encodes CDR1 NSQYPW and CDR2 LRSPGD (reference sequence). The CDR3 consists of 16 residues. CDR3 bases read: TGCACCTGCAGTGCAGACCGACAAAATTCCAACGAA. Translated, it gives CTCSADRQNSNE. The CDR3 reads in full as CTCSADRQNSNERLFF.

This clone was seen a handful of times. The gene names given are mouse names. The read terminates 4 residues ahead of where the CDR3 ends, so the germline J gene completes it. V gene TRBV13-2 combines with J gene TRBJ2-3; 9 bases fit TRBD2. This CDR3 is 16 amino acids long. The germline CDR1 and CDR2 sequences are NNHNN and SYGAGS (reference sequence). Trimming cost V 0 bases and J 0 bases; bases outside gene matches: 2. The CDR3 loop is CASGDDLGGSAETLYF. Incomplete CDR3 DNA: TGTGCCAGCGGTGATGATCTGGGGGGGAGTGCAGAA.

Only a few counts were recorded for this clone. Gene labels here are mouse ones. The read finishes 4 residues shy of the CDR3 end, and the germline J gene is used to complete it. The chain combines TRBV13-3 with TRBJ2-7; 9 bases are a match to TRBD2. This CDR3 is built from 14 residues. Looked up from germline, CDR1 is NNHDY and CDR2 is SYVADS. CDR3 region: CASSDLGGMDEQYF. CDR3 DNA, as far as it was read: TGTGCCAGCAGTGATCTGGGGGGGATGGAT.

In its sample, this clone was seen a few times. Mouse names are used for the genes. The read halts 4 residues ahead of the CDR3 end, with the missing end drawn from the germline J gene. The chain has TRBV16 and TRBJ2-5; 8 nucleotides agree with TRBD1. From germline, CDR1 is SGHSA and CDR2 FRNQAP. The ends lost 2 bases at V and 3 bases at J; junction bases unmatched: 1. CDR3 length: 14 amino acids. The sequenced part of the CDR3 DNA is TGTGCAAGCAGCTTAAACAGGGGGCAAGAC. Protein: CASSLNRGQD. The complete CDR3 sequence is CASSLNRGQDTQYF. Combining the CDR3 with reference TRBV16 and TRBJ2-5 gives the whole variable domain NAGVIQTPRHKVTGKGQEATLWCEPISGHSAVFWYRQTIVQGLEFLTYFRNQAPIDDSGMPKERFSAQMPNQSHSTLKIQSTQPQDSAVYLCASSLNRGQDTQYFGPGTRLLVL.

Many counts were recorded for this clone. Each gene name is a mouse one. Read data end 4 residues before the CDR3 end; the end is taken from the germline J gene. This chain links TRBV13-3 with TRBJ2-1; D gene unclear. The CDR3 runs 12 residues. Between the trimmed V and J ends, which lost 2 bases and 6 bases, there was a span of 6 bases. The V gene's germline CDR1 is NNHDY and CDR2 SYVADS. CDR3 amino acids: CASSDWSAEQFF. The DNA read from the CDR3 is TGTGCCAGCAGTGACTGGAGTGCT.

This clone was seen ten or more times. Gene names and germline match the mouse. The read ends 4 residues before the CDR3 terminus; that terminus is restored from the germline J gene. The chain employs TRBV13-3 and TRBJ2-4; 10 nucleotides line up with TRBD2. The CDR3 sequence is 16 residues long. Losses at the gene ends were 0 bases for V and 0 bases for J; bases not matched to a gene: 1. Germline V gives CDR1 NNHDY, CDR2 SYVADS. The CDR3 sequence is CASSDAGLGSQNTLYF. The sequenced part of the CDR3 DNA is TGTGCCAGCAGTGATGCGGGACTGGGGAGTCAAAAC.

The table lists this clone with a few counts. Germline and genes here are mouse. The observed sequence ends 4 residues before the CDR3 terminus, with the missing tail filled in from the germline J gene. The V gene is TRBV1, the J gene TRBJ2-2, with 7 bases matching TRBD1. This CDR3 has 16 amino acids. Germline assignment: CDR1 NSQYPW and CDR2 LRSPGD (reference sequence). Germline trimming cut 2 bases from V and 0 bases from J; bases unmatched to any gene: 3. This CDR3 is CTCSATRGSNTGQLYF. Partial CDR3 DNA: TGCACCTGCAGTGCAACCAGGGGGTCAAACACCGGG. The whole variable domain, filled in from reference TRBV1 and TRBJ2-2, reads VTLLEQNPRWRLVPRGQAVNLRCILKNSQYPWMSWYQQDLQKQLQWLFTLRSPGDKEVKSLPGADYLATRVTDTELRLQVANMSQGRTLYCTCSATRGSNTGQLYFGEGSKLTVL.